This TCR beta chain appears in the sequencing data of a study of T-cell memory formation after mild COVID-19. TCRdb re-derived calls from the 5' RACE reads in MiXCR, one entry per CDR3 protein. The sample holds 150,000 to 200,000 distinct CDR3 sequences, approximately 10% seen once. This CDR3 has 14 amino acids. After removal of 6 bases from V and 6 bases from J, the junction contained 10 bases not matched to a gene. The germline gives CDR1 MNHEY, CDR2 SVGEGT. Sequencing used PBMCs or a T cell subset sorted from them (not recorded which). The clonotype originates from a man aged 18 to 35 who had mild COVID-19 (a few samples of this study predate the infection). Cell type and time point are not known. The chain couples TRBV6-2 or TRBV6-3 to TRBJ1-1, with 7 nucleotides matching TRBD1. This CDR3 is CASRDGQATPEAFF. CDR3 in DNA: TGTGCCAGCAGGGACGGACAGGCAACGCCTGAAGCTTTCTTT.